What follows describes a single TCR beta chain. Authors' data handling: Using reference gene primer amplification, nucleated cell counts were estimated. Produced via immunoSEQ multiplex PCR; TCRdb's table is partial and in-frame only. V and J calls and clone size follow that table, whereas D and trimming were derived from the DNA. The data contain over 100,000 clones, approximately 91% of them seen just once; the ten biggest clones take up around 4%. The data were taken from a study of blood T cell repertoires in COVID-19. Overall study context: Specimens from acute and convalescent COVID-19 originated in the United States, Italy and Spain. The cDNA or gDNA used as material had been derived from T cells, B-cell-depleted T cells, or PBMCs.

The V gene's germline CDR1 is SGHDN and CDR2 FVKESK. J lost 8 bases, V lost 2 bases, and 9 bases had no gene match. The CDR3 contains 15 residues. Source material: peripheral blood. This chain connects TRBV14 to TRBJ2-1; 7 nucleotides agree with TRBD2. The receptor was isolated from a man in his late teens or twenties with acute or convalescent COVID-19. The chain's CDR3 is CASSQSGDLTHEQFF. CDR3 DNA: TGTGCCAGCAGCCAAAGCGGGGACCTGACCCATGAGCAGTTCTTC.